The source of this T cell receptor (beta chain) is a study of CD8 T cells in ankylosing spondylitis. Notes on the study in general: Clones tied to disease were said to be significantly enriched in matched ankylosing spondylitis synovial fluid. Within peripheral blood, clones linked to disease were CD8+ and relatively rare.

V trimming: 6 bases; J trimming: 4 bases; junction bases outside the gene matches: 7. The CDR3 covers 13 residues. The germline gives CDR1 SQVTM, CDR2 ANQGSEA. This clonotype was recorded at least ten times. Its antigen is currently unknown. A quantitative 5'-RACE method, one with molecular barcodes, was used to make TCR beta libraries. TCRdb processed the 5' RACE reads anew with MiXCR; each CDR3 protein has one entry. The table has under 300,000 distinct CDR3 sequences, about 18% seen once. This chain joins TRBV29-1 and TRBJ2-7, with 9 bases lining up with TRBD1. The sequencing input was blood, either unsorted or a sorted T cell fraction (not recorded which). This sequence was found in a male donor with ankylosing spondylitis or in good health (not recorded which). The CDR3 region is CSVIDRGVYEQYF. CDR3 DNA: TGCAGCGTCATAGACAGGGGGGTGTACGAGCAGTACTTC.